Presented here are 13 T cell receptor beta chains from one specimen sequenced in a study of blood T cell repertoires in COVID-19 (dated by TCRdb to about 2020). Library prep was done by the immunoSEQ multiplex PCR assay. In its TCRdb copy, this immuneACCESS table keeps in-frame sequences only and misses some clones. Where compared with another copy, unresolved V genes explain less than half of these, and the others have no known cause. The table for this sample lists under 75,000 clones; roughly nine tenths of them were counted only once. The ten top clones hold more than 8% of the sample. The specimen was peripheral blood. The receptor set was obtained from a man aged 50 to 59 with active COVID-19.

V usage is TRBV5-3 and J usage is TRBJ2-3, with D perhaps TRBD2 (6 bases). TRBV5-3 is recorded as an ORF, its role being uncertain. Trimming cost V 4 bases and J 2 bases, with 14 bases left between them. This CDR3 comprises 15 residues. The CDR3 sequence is CARSPWDSPTDTQYF. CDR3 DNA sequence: TGTGCCAGAAGCCCTTGGGACTCCCCCACAGATACGCAGTATTTT.

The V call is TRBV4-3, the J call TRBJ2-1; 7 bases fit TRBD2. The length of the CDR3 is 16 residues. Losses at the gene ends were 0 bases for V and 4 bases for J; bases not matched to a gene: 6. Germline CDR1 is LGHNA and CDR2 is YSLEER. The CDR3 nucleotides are TGCGCCAGCAGCCAAGATAGGTCTAGCGGATACAATGAGCAGTTCTTC. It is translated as CASSQDRSSGYNEQFF.

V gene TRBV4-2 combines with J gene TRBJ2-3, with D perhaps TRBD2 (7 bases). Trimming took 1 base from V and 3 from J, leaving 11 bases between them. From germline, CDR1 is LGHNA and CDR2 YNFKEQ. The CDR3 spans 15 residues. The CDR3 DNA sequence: TGTGCCAGCAGCCAAGGGGGGGGCAGAACAGATACGCAGTATTTT. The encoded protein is CASSQGGGRTDTQYF.

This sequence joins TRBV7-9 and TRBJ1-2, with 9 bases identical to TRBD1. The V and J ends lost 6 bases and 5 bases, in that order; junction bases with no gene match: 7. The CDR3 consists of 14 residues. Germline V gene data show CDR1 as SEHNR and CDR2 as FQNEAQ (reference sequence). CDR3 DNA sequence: TGTGCCAGCAGGGAAACGACAGGGGGATATGGCTACACCTTC. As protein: CASRETTGGYGYTF. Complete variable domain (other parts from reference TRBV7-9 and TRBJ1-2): DTGVSQNPRHKITKRGQNVTFRCDPISEHNRLYWYRQTLGQGPEFLTYFQNEAQLEKSRLLSDRFSAERPKGSFSTLEIQRTEQGDSAMYLCASRETTGGYGYTFGSGTRLTVV.

As DNA, the CDR3 is TGTGCCAGCAGCTTGGGCGGGGGCCATGGCTACACCTTC. It encodes CASSLGGGHGYTF. The rearrangement uses TRBV12-3 or TRBV12-4 and TRBJ1-2, with D perhaps matching TRBD1 (6 bases). Between the trimmed V and J ends, which lost 6 bases and 6 bases, there was a span of 14 bases. CDR3 size: 13 residues.

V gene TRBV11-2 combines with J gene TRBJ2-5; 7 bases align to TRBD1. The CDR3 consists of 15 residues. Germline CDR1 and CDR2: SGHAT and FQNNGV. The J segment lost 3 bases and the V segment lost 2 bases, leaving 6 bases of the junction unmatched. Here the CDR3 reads CASSLLTGDEETQYF. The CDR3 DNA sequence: TGTGCCAGCAGCTTACTTACAGGGGACGAAGAGACCCAGTACTTC.

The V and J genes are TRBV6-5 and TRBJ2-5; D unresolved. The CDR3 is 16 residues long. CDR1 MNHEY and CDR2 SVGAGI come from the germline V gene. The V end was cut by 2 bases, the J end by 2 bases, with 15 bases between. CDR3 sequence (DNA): TGTGCCAGCAGTTACCCGTTCGGCCAACTACAAGAGACCCAGTACTTC. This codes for CASSYPFGQLQETQYF.

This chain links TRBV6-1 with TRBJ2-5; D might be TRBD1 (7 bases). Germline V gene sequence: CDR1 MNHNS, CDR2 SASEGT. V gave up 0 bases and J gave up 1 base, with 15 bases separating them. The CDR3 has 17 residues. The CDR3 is CASSEAYRGGIQETQYF. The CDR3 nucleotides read TGTGCCAGCAGTGAAGCTTACAGGGGCGGGATCCAAGAGACCCAGTACTTC.

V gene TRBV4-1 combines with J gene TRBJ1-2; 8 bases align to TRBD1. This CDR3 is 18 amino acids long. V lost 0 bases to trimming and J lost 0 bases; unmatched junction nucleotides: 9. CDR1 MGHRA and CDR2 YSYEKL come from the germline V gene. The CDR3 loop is CASSQEGQGFVSNYGYTF. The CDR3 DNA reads TGCGCCAGCAGCCAAGAAGGACAGGGATTCGTCTCTAACTATGGCTACACCTTC.

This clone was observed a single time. The CDR3, as DNA: TGTGCCAGCAGTGACCCGAGCCGGGGAAACATTCAGTACTTC. It is translated as CASSDPSRGNIQYF. The V gene is TRBV2, the J gene TRBJ2-4; D perhaps matches TRBD2 (5 bases). This CDR3 is 14 amino acids long. Germline values: CDR1 SNHLY, CDR2 FYNNEI. V lost 3 bases and J 6 bases, leaving 12 bases between the germline ends. Full variable domain (rest looked up from reference TRBV2 and TRBJ2-4): EPEVTQTPSHQVTQMGQEVILRCVPISNHLYFYWYRQILGQKVEFLVSFYNNEISEKSEIFDDQFSVERPDGSNFTLKIRSTKLEDSAMYFCASSDPSRGNIQYFGAGTRLSVL.

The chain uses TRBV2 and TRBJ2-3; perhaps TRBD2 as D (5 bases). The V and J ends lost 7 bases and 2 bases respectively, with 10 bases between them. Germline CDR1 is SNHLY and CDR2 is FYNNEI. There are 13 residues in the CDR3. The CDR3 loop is CASIGVLTDTQYF. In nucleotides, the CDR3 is TGTGCCAGCATCGGGGTTCTCACAGATACGCAGTATTTT.

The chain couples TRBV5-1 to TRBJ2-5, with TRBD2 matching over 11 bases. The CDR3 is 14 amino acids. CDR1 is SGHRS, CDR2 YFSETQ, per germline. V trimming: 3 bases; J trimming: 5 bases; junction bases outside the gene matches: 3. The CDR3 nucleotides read TGCGCCAGCAGCTCGACTAGCGGGGAGGAGACCCAGTACTTC. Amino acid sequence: CASSSTSGEETQYF.

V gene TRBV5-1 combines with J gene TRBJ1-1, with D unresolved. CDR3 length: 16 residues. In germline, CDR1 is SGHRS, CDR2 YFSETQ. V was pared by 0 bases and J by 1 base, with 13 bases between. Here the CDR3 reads CASSLGSTPSNTEAFF. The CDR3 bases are TGCGCCAGCAGCTTGGGATCTACCCCTTCGAACACTGAAGCTTTCTTT.